This entry describes one T cell receptor (beta chain). This clone occurred a few times. Its antigen has not been determined. No much larger clone is present one base from it, and per-base qualities are unavailable. Measured from the cysteine to the phenylalanine, the CDR3 is 16 residues long. Only the CDR3 region is kept as DNA, spanning 48 bases read in frame from base 1. The germline V gene yields SGHRS for CDR1 and YFSETQ for CDR2. The junction shows trimming of 0 bases on V and 7 bases on J, plus 17 bases between the germline ends. The sample belongs to a study of control samples from healthy donors and cancer patients (dated by TCRdb to 2020 to 2021). Libraries were prepared through the immunoSEQ multiplex PCR assay. TCRdb stores this immuneACCESS table with in-frame sequences only. Part of the clones is absent; in the studies checked, under half of the shortfall reflects unresolved V genes, and no reason is known for the rest. In all, the sample holds 170,000 or so clones, and more than 85% of those were seen once. Jointly, the top ten make up around 2.2% of the sample.

The sequence joins TRBV5-1 to TRBJ1-5; the D gene remains uncertain. The sequenced sample consisted of blood. This sequence was found in a woman in her forties in good health. Read as DNA, the sequence is TGCGCCAGCAGCTTGGCCCACGGGCGACCGGAGCAGCCCCAGCATTTT. It translates to CASSLAHGRPEQPQHF.